Shown below are 30 T cell receptor beta chains from a single sample sequenced in a study of regulatory T cells in long-lasting Graves disease. Time point described: newly diagnosed GD, antithyroid drugs for less than 3 months. Construction of the TCR library relied on RNA isolated from PBMCs. Arm-PCR of CDR3 regions with iRepertoire HTBI primers generated TCR beta libraries. MiXCR, run by TCRdb on the multiplex PCR reads, gives a single entry per CDR3 protein. The profile covers about 440,000 distinct CDR3 sequences, with just under 15% appearing a single time and 16% taken by the ten largest. The same specimen was also included in a second study, on T cells in Graves' hyperthyroidism and ophthalmopathy.

The sequencing here drew on peripheral blood mononuclear cells (PBMCs), taken at new diagnosis, from a patient treated with antithyroid drugs. Receptors originate from a woman younger than 45 with Graves disease.

In this sample, this clonotype turned up many times. The CDR3 nucleotides read TGTGCCAGCAGTCGGCCGGGCCATTTTTTGAAACAGGGGGTCAAGGATCAGCCCCAGCATTTT. This sequence encodes CASSRPGHFLKQGVKDQPQHF. The chain joins TRBV12-3 or TRBV12-4 to TRBJ1-5; 8 nucleotides match TRBD1. Unmatched junction bases numbered 26, after V lost 5 bases and J lost 5 bases. The CDR3 runs 21 residues.

This clonotype has a handful of counts. The rearrangement uses TRBV20-1 and TRBJ2-4, with 8 positions matching TRBD1. Germline V gene lookup returns CDR1 DFQATT and CDR2 SNEGSKA (reference sequence). V lost 0 bases and J lost 4; bases outside the gene matches: 11. CDR3 length: 17 amino acids. CDR3 coding DNA: TGCAGTGCTAGAGATTGGAGACAGGGGTTCGGTAAAAACATTCAGTACTTC. Its translation is CSARDWRQGFGKNIQYF.

The chain uses TRBV30 and TRBJ1-2, with 10 bases matching TRBD1. This CDR3 comprises 16 residues. With V trimmed by 0 bases and J by 3 bases, 7 bases remained unmatched. Germline CDR1 is GTSNPN and CDR2 is SVGIG (reference sequence). The CDR3 sequence: CAWSVHPDRGYYGYTF. CDR3 nucleotides: TGTGCCTGGAGTGTACATCCGGACAGGGGGTACTATGGCTACACCTTC.

This clonotype occurred many times. The chain combines TRBV5-1 with TRBJ2-1; no firm D call. Germline V gene sequence: CDR1 SGHRS, CDR2 YFSETQ. Trimming left V 0 bases short and J 0 bases short, with 7 bases between. The CDR3 length is 15 residues. In DNA, the CDR3 is TGCGCCAGCAGCTTGGTTTCGAGCTCCTACAATGAGCAGTTCTTC. It encodes CASSLVSSSYNEQFF.

This clonotype was seen a few times. At one of its ends the junction is not consistent with the germline gene, which may arise from a read error. The J gene is TRBJ2-3, the V gene TRBV29-1, with 10 bases aligning to TRBD2. CDR1 and CDR2 from the germline V gene are SQVTM and ANQGSEA. The length of the CDR3 is 14 residues. Here the CDR3 DNA reads TGCAGCGTGGTCGGGACTAGCGCTGCGGATACGCGGTATTTT. This translates into CSVVGTSAADTRYF.

This clonotype was picked up a small number of times. The chain carries TRBV16 and TRBJ2-7; no reliable D call. The V and J ends lost 0 bases and 6 bases respectively, with 3 bases between them. There are 11 residues in the CDR3. Germline V gene lookup returns CDR1 KGHSY and CDR2 FQNENV. CDR3 nucleotide sequence: TGTGCCAGCAGCCAATCCAGCGAGCAGTACTTC. Its protein product is CASSQSSEQYF.

This clonotype was counted ten times or more. The chain is built from TRBV5-1 and TRBJ1-1; D is possibly TRBD1 (5 bases). The V end was cut by 7 bases, the J end by 4 bases, with 8 bases between. The CDR3 length is 11 residues. The germline gives CDR1 SGHRS, CDR2 YFSETQ. CDR3 protein: CASQGGTEAFF. In nucleotides, the CDR3 is TGCGCCAGCCAGGGTGGCACTGAAGCTTTCTTT.

This clonotype was found many times. This chain uses TRBV20-1 with TRBJ2-1; 9 bases agree with TRBD2. The CDR3 consists of 15 residues. The V gene end was trimmed by 2 bases and the J gene end by 7 bases; junction bases not matched to a gene: 9. Germline loops: CDR1 DFQATT, CDR2 SNEGSKA (reference sequence). CDR3 sequence (DNA): TGCAGTGCTAGATCCGGACTAGCGAGGGGTAATGAGCAGTTCTTC. The encoded protein is CSARSGLARGNEQFF.

The V gene is TRBV6-5, the J gene TRBJ2-7; D remains unclear. The V end was cut by 2 bases, the J end by 5 bases, with 7 bases between. Germline loops: CDR1 MNHEY, CDR2 SVGAGI. The CDR3 has 12 amino acids. The CDR3 nucleotides read TGTGCCAGCAGTTACGACACCGACGAGCAGTACTTC. This gives the protein CASSYDTDEQYF.

This clonotype turned up a few times. The chain combines TRBV4-1 with TRBJ1-5; D is unclear. CDR1 is MGHRA and CDR2 is YSYEKL in the germline V gene. This CDR3 comprises 17 residues. Trimming stripped 4 bases from V and 4 bases from J, with 20 bases between. The CDR3 region is CASSRIDWGRRNQPQHF. CDR3 DNA sequence: TGCGCCAGCAGCCGGATAGATTGGGGAAGGCGGAATCAGCCCCAGCATTTT.

This clonotype has just a few counts. The J gene is TRBJ2-7, the V gene TRBV29-1, with 12 bases matching TRBD1. The V gene's germline CDR1 is SQVTM and CDR2 ANQGSEA. The CDR3 spans 13 residues. Trimming at V came to 7 bases and at J to 6 bases, leaving 7 bases not matched to a gene. The CDR3, as DNA: TGCAGCGGAGCGGGGACAGGGGGCAGCGAGCAGTACTTC. Protein sequence: CSGAGTGGSEQYF.

This chain uses TRBV6-5 with TRBJ2-5; TRBD2 is a possible D gene (5 bases). The CDR3 covers 15 residues. Germline values: CDR1 MNHEY, CDR2 SVGAGI. V dropped 4 bases and J dropped 7 bases, with 19 bases sitting between them. The CDR3 loop reads CASSSSVGDPRTQYF. The CDR3 DNA reads TGTGCCAGCAGTTCGTCAGTGGGAGACCCAAGGACCCAGTACTTC.

This clonotype was seen at least ten times. V usage is TRBV12-3 or TRBV12-4 and J usage is TRBJ2-5; TRBD2 matches 13 bases. There are 17 residues in the CDR3. J lost 5 bases, V lost 6 bases, and 12 bases had no gene match. The CDR3 region has the DNA TGTGCCAGCAGCCCAGGACTAGCGGGAGTTATTTGGGAGACCCAGTACTTC. Translation gives CASSPGLAGVIWETQYF.

This clonotype was seen ten or more times. This chain uses TRBV20-1 with TRBJ2-7; possible D gene TRBD1, 6 bases. CDR1 DFQATT and CDR2 SNEGSKA come from the germline V gene (reference sequence). This CDR3 has 15 residues. Deletions cut 0 bases from V and 6 bases from J, with 18 bases between. The CDR3 loop reads CSARDLLRQDPEQYF. The CDR3 coding sequence is TGCAGTGCTAGAGATTTGCTGAGACAGGATCCCGAGCAGTACTTC.

V gene TRBV30 combines with J gene TRBJ1-6, with a tentative D call TRBD1 (5 bases). The CDR3 extends over 13 amino acids. V was trimmed by 2 bases and J by 14 bases, leaving 16 bases between them. Germline values: CDR1 GTSNPN, CDR2 SVGIG (reference sequence). For the CDR3, the DNA is TGTGCCTGGAGTCTGGGGGGAAAGATGACCCTCCACTTT. Protein product: CAWSLGGKMTLHF.

This clonotype was detected only a few times. This chain links TRBV19 with TRBJ2-5; 11 bases fit TRBD2. This CDR3 comprises 15 residues. V was pared by 6 bases and J by 3 bases, with 6 bases of the junction left unmatched. Germline V gene data show CDR1 as LNHDA and CDR2 as SQIVND (reference sequence). CDR3 DNA sequence: TGTGCCAGTAGCAAACAGACTAGCGGGGAAGAGACCCAGTACTTC. This gives the protein CASSKQTSGEETQYF.

This clonotype occurred a few times. This chain links TRBV7-3 with TRBJ2-7; the D is unclear. This CDR3 is built from 13 residues. Germline V gene sequence: CDR1 SGHTA, CDR2 FQGTGA. The V end was cut by 1 base, the J end by 6 bases, with 10 bases between. The CDR3 DNA reads TGTGCCAGCAGCTTAAGGAAAGATAGCGAGCAGTACTTC. This sequence encodes CASSLRKDSEQYF.

The V gene is TRBV11-2, the J gene TRBJ2-3; 9 nucleotides agree with TRBD2. This CDR3 comprises 15 residues. Looked up from germline, CDR1 is SGHAT and CDR2 is FQNNGV. V lost 4 bases, J lost 5 bases, and 7 bases stayed unmatched. The DNA for the CDR3 is TGTGCCAGCAGCTGGATAGCGGGAGCGGGAGATACGCAGTATTTT. This gives the protein CASSWIAGAGDTQYF.

This clonotype was counted many times. The chain couples TRBV28 to TRBJ1-1; D gene ambiguous. Per germline, CDR1 MDHEN and CDR2 SYDVKM. This CDR3 region has 14 residues. V was trimmed by 2 bases and J by 0 bases, leaving 7 bases between them. The CDR3 sequence: CASSLVPVNTEAFF. Written as DNA, the CDR3 is TGTGCCAGCAGTTTAGTCCCGGTGAACACTGAAGCTTTCTTT.

The table lists this clonotype with many counts. J is TRBJ2-3 and V is TRBV28; 14 nucleotides match TRBD2. This CDR3 has 17 residues. After removal of 5 bases from V and 0 bases from J, the junction contained 4 bases not matched to a gene. Germline V gives CDR1 MDHEN, CDR2 SYDVKM. In nucleotides, the CDR3 is TGTGCCAGCAGTCCGGGACTAGCGGGGGAAAGCACAGATACGCAGTATTTT. Translation gives CASSPGLAGESTDTQYF. Full variable domain (remainder filled in from reference TRBV28 and TRBJ2-3): DVKVTQSSRYLVKRTGEKVFLECVQDMDHENMFWYRQDPGLGLRLIYFSYDVKMKEKGDIPEGYSVSREKKERFSLILESASTNQTSMYLCASSPGLAGESTDTQYFGPGTRLTVL.

The chain is built from TRBV30 and TRBJ2-2, with D maybe TRBD1 (6 bases). Germline V gives CDR1 GTSNPN, CDR2 SVGIG (reference sequence). There are 12 residues in the CDR3. V gave up 5 bases and J gave up 5 bases, with 9 bases separating them. CDR3 amino acids: CAWDQGTGELFF. The DNA of the CDR3 is TGTGCCTGGGACCAGGGGACCGGGGAGCTGTTTTTT. The full variable domain, completed using reference TRBV30 and TRBJ2-2, is SQTIHQWPATLVQPVGSPLSLECTVEGTSNPNLYWYRQAAGRGLQLLFYSVGIGQISSEVPQNLSASRPQDRQFILSSKKLLLSDSGFYLCAWDQGTGELFFGEGSRLTVL.

This clonotype came up many times. Since no conserved phenylalanine or tryptophan closes the CDR3, a read error is the likely cause. The chain employs TRBV18 and TRBJ1-1; no clear D gene. This CDR3 comprises 13 residues. Germline V gene lookup returns CDR1 KGHSH and CDR2 LQKENI. Trimming removed 2 bases at V and 0 bases at J, with 4 bases between. The CDR3 region is CASSPGLNTEAFL. DNA of the CDR3: TGTGCCAGCTCACCAGGCCTGAACACTGAAGCTTTCCTT.

This clonotype was observed many times. The rearrangement links TRBV29-1 to TRBJ2-7, with D perhaps matching TRBD1 (6 bases). Germline loops: CDR1 SQVTM, CDR2 ANQGSEA. This CDR3 has 11 amino acids. Trimming took 5 bases from V and 2 from J, leaving 7 bases between them. CDR3 DNA sequence: TGCAGCGTTAGGGACACCTACGAGCAGTACTTC. It specifies CSVRDTYEQYF.

This rearrangement joins TRBV9 to TRBJ2-3, with D possibly being TRBD2 (5 bases). V shed 0 bases and J shed 1 base, with 9 bases lying between them. The germline V gene has CDR1 SGDLS and CDR2 YYNGEE. The CDR3 contains 15 residues. The CDR3 bases are TGTGCCAGCAGCGTAGTAGGAGCGGGCACAGATACGCAGTATTTT. It specifies CASSVVGAGTDTQYF.

This clonotype was recorded many times. The V call is TRBV12-3 or TRBV12-4, the J call TRBJ2-7, with a weak D call TRBD2 (6 bases). The ends were cut back, 1 base at V and 5 bases at J, with 12 bases in the middle. The CDR3 sequence is 14 residues long. Here the CDR3 DNA reads TGTGCCAGCAGTTTAGGTCCTAGCGACGACGAGCAGTACTTC. The encoded protein is CASSLGPSDDEQYF.

This clonotype has ten or more counts. The gene calls are TRBV10-1 and TRBJ2-1; 10 nucleotides line up with TRBD2. Germline V CDR1 and CDR2: WNHNN, SYGVQD (reference sequence). The CDR3 consists of 15 residues. V gave up 6 bases and J gave up 6 bases; unmatched junction bases: 8. In nucleotides, the CDR3 is TGCGCCAGCAGCGATCCGGGACTAGCGCTCAATGAGCAGTTCTTC. As protein: CASSDPGLALNEQFF.

The rearrangement uses TRBV27 and TRBJ1-4; possible D gene TRBD1, 6 bases. Germline loops: CDR1 MNHEY, CDR2 SMNVEV (reference sequence). The CDR3 runs to 15 residues. The V and J ends lost 4 bases and 7 bases respectively, with 16 bases between them. The CDR3 reads CASSYIMQGGEKLFF. CDR3 in DNA: TGTGCCAGCAGTTATATCATGCAAGGGGGTGAAAAACTGTTTTTT.

This clonotype was observed at least ten times. The chain combines TRBV30 with TRBJ2-3, with no clear D. The CDR3 is 13 residues long. The V gene lost 1 base and the J gene lost 3 bases, with 8 bases spanning the gap. CDR1 is GTSNPN, CDR2 SVGIG, per germline (reference sequence). The CDR3 reads CAWSGQTTDTQYF. The CDR3 nucleotides read TGTGCCTGGAGTGGGCAGACAACAGATACGCAGTATTTT.

This clonotype was observed a few times. The chain employs TRBV27 and TRBJ2-2, with D unclear. The CDR3 is 13 amino acids. V gave up 6 bases and J gave up 6 bases, with 11 bases separating them. CDR1 and CDR2 from the germline V gene are MNHEY and SMNVEV (reference sequence). The CDR3 DNA reads TGTGCCAGCAGCTATCAGCAAGCCGGGGAGCTGTTTTTT. Protein sequence: CASSYQQAGELFF.

This chain links TRBV5-1 with TRBJ2-1; D is uncertain. This CDR3 is built from 13 residues. With 5 bases removed from V and 3 bases from J, the gap between germline ends came to 9 bases. The germline gives CDR1 SGHRS, CDR2 YFSETQ. DNA of the CDR3: TGCGCCAGCAGGTCGGAACACTACAATGAGCAGTTCTTC. It encodes CASRSEHYNEQFF.